These 32 T cell receptor beta chains share one sample of origin, sequenced in a study of blood T cells in healthy people across ages. Then a second PCR, running about 6 to 12 cycles, was carried out with a sample-barcoded 5' primer and a J-beta primer mix. TCRdb analysed the 5' RACE reads with MiXCR anew, one entry per CDR3 protein. The data show approximately 730,000 distinct CDR3 sequences, with about 55% seen just once and roughly 37% held by the top ten. The sequenced material came from blood. All receptors derive from a man older than 75 in good health.

This clonotype was seen repeatedly, ten times or more. The rearrangement uses TRBV29-1 and TRBJ2-5; D is undetermined. Between the trimmed V and J ends, which lost 2 bases and 5 bases, there was a span of 6 bases. This CDR3 contains 11 residues. Germline-derived CDR1 and CDR2 are SQVTM and ANQGSEA. The DNA of the CDR3 is TGCAGCGTTGAATTCCGGGAGACCCAGTACTTC. Protein: CSVEFRETQYF.

CDR3: CASSSQDRPVNYGYTF. The CDR3 DNA reads TGTGCCAGCAGTTCCCAGGACAGGCCCGTAAACTATGGCTACACCTTC. The chain has TRBV28 and TRBJ1-2, with TRBD1 matching 7 bases. Looked up from germline, CDR1 is MDHEN and CDR2 is SYDVKM. Trimming took 4 bases from V and 2 from J; bases not matched to a gene: 10. The CDR3 is 16 amino acids.

This clonotype was seen once. V is TRBV10-3 and J is TRBJ2-1; D gene unclear. Matching the DNA end better, TRBJ2-7 makes the J call doubtful. CDR1 is ENHRY and CDR2 is SYGVKD in the germline V gene. CDR3 length: 13 residues. This CDR3 reads CAIGPDPYNEQYF. Here the CDR3 DNA reads TGTGCCATCGGCCCAGACCCCTACAATGAGCAGTACTTC.

The chain carries TRBV19 and TRBJ2-7; TRBD1 agrees at 11 bases. The germline V gene encodes CDR1 LNHDA and CDR2 SQIVND (reference sequence). The length of the CDR3 is 14 residues. The junction had 5 bases not matched to a gene; V was cut back by 7 bases and J by 3 bases. As DNA, the CDR3 is TGTGCCAGTAAACCGGGACAGGGGGTCTACGAGCAGTACTTC. It codes for CASKPGQGVYEQYF.

The chain recombines TRBV14 with TRBJ1-2; D is undetermined. V was shortened by 1 base and J by 4 bases, with 10 bases between the two germline ends. The germline gives CDR1 SGHDN, CDR2 FVKESK. The CDR3 has 14 residues. This CDR3 is CASSQGFWGYGYTF. DNA for the CDR3: TGTGCCAGCAGCCAAGGATTCTGGGGCTATGGCTACACCTTC.

The chain is built from TRBV25-1 and TRBJ2-3, with D perhaps matching TRBD2 (6 bases). This CDR3 comprises 15 residues. Germline CDR1 MGHDK, CDR2 SYGVNS. Trimming stripped 6 bases from V and 0 bases from J, with 13 bases between. The CDR3 spells CASSTLAASTDTQYF. The CDR3 coding sequence is TGTGCCAGCAGCACCTTAGCGGCTAGCACAGATACGCAGTATTTT.

The chain recombines TRBV29-1 with TRBJ2-1; 10 nucleotides match TRBD1. V trimming: 5 bases; J trimming: 15 bases; junction bases outside the gene matches: 10. The CDR3 covers 12 residues. CDR1 SQVTM and CDR2 ANQGSEA come from the germline V gene. This CDR3 reads CSVPDRGGIVFF. The CDR3 DNA sequence: TGCAGCGTTCCGGACAGGGGGGGTATAGTGTTCTTC.

This chain uses TRBV14 with TRBJ2-3; D uncertain. The V end was cut by 0 bases, the J end by 4 bases, with 8 bases between. Germline CDR1 and CDR2: SGHDN and FVKESK. The CDR3 spans 14 residues. This CDR3 is CASSQERVPDTQYF. For the CDR3, the DNA is TGTGCCAGCAGCCAAGAGAGAGTACCAGATACGCAGTATTTT.

This clonotype was detected only once. This rearrangement joins TRBV28 to TRBJ2-7; tentative D call: TRBD1 (5 bases). Germline CDR1 is MDHEN and CDR2 is SYDVKM. The CDR3 totals 13 residues. Trimming removed 11 bases at V and 7 bases at J, with 21 bases between. CDR3 DNA sequence: TGTGCCGTCGGGCAGGGCCTTCCCTGGGAGCAGTACTTC. It codes for CAVGQGLPWEQYF.

The V gene is TRBV6-5, the J gene TRBJ2-7, with 7 bases aligning to TRBD2. The germline V gene encodes CDR1 MNHEY and CDR2 SVGAGI. The CDR3 is made up of 13 amino acids. Germline trimming cut 6 bases from V and 2 bases from J; bases unmatched to any gene: 4. The CDR3 DNA is TGTGCCAGCAGCCATACTAGCGCCTACGAGCAGTACTTC. Its translation is CASSHTSAYEQYF.

The chain employs TRBV6-2 or TRBV6-3 and TRBJ2-5; 9 positions match TRBD2. The length of the CDR3 is 16 residues. Germline CDR1 is MNHEY and CDR2 is SVGEGT. The V segment lost 2 bases and the J segment 0 bases; nucleotides outside the gene matches: 4. CDR3 residues: CASSYVLAGNQETQYF. CDR3 coding DNA: TGTGCCAGCAGTTACGTGCTAGCGGGAAACCAAGAGACCCAGTACTTC.

The chain combines TRBV2 with TRBJ2-4; no firm D call. The tail of the sequence fits TRBJ2-7 better, so the J call may be wrong. The CDR3 sequence is 14 residues long. Germline values: CDR1 SNHLY, CDR2 FYNNEI. CDR3 coding DNA: TGTGCCAGCAGCGGTCCCAGCCGTCCCAACGAGCAGTACTTC. It encodes CASSGPSRPNEQYF.

This rearrangement joins TRBV20-1 to TRBJ2-7, with TRBD2 matching 10 bases. CDR3 length equals 14 residues. Germline-derived CDR1 and CDR2 are DFQATT and SNEGSKA (reference sequence). V lost 6 bases to trimming and J lost 1 base; unmatched junction nucleotides: 6. CDR3 bases: TGCAGTGCAAAAACTAGCGGGGCTTCCTACGAGCAGTACTTC. It codes for CSAKTSGASYEQYF.

The J gene is TRBJ1-6, the V gene TRBV2, with 7 positions matching TRBD1. V gave up 8 bases and J gave up 4 bases; unmatched junction bases: 2. CDR3 length: 13 residues. CDR1 and CDR2 from the germline V gene are SNHLY and FYNNEI. The CDR3 here is CASGGQYNSPLHF. The CDR3 DNA is TGTGCCAGCGGGGGACAGTATAATTCACCCCTCCACTTT.

The CDR3 here is CAISESRVALAKNIQYF. In DNA form, the CDR3 reads TGTGCCATCAGTGAGTCGAGGGTAGCTCTAGCCAAAAACATTCAGTACTTC. The chain links TRBV10-3 to TRBJ2-4; D may be TRBD2 (5 bases). V dropped 0 bases and J dropped 0 bases, with 12 bases sitting between them. The CDR3 has 17 amino acids. Germline V CDR1 and CDR2: ENHRY, SYGVKD.

This clonotype occurred a few times. This chain links TRBV5-1 with TRBJ2-1; D is possibly TRBD2 (6 bases). The CDR3 has 16 residues. With 0 bases removed from V and 10 bases from J, the gap between germline ends came to 20 bases. Germline V gene data show CDR1 as SGHRS and CDR2 as YFSETQ. The DNA for the CDR3 is TGCGCCAGCAGCTTGGGTGTTAGCGGAGTACCCGGGGAGCAGTTCTTC. It translates to CASSLGVSGVPGEQFF.

The V gene is TRBV7-2, the J gene TRBJ2-1; D is undetermined. In germline, CDR1 is SGHTA, CDR2 FQGNSA. V was cut by 5 bases and J by 3 bases, with 17 bases left in between. The CDR3 loop spans 16 amino acids. The DNA for the CDR3 is TGTGCCAGCAGCCCCCAGGCCAGTGAACGCTACAATGAGCAGTTCTTC. Its translation is CASSPQASERYNEQFF.

This clonotype was observed a few times. V and J are TRBV15 and TRBJ2-7; D uncertain. Gene TRBJ2-5 matches the end of the DNA better, so the J call may be wrong. Germline lookup yields CDR1 LNHNV and CDR2 YYDKDF (reference sequence). The CDR3 has 15 amino acids. For the CDR3, the DNA is TGTGCCACCAGCAGAGATCACGGAACAATAGAGACCCAGTACTTC. This sequence encodes CATSRDHGTIETQYF.

V is TRBV7-9 and J is TRBJ1-2; no reliable D call. Germline values: CDR1 SEHNR, CDR2 FQNEAQ (reference sequence). The length of the CDR3 is 15 residues. With 5 bases removed from V and 4 bases from J, the gap between germline ends came to 17 bases. The CDR3 reads CASSGGRKASYGYTF. DNA for the CDR3: TGTGCCAGCAGCGGCGGACGTAAGGCCAGCTATGGCTACACCTTC.

The V call is TRBV11-2, the J call TRBJ2-4; possible D gene TRBD1, 6 bases. Trimming left V 4 bases short and J 2 bases short, with 9 bases between. Germline CDR1 reads SGHAT; CDR2 reads FQNNGV. This CDR3 has 14 amino acids. CDR3 region: CASSSRGSKNIQYF. CDR3 nucleotides: TGTGCCAGCAGCTCCAGGGGATCCAAAAACATTCAGTACTTC.

The CDR3 bases are TGTGCCAGCAGCCAGGGGGTTTCGGCAGGTCAAGAGACCCAGTACTTC. As protein: CASSQGVSAGQETQYF. The chain uses TRBV3-1 and TRBJ2-5; possibly TRBD1 or TRBD2 for D (5 bases each). Germline V lookup: CDR1 LGHDT, CDR2 YNNKEL (reference sequence). CDR3 length: 16 amino acids. Trimming took 3 bases from V and 2 from J, leaving 16 bases between them.

CDR3 nucleotides: TGCGCCAGCAGCGGGGACAGGCGGCAGGCTGAAGCTTTCTTT. Translation gives CASSGDRRQAEAFF. This chain links TRBV5-1 with TRBJ1-1; 8 bases are shared with TRBD1. Germline CDR1 SGHRS, CDR2 YFSETQ. Germline trimming cut 4 bases from V and 6 bases from J; bases unmatched to any gene: 8. The CDR3 is 14 residues long.

This clonotype occurred many times. An end of the junction differs from the germline gene, which may be a read error. The rearrangement uses TRBV5-1 and TRBJ2-7; the match to TRBD2 covers 13 bases. Germline CDR1 reads SGHRS; CDR2 reads YFSETQ. There are 15 residues in the CDR3. The CDR3 loop is CASSPGLAGTYEQYF. The CDR3 DNA reads TGTGCCAGCAGCCCGGGACTAGCGGGAACCTACGAGCAGTACTTC.

This clonotype came up once. At one of its ends the junction is not consistent with the germline gene, which may arise from a read error. The chain links TRBV4-1 to TRBJ1-1, with D unresolved. Germline loops: CDR1 MGHRA, CDR2 YSYEKL. This CDR3 has 14 amino acids. Here the CDR3 reads CASSQGPRNTEAFF. For the CDR3, the DNA is TGCGCCAGCAGCCAAGGTCCGAGGAACACGGAAGCTTTCTTT.

The chain combines TRBV20-1 with TRBJ2-1; 8 nucleotides line up with TRBD2. This CDR3 is built from 17 residues. Looked up from germline, CDR1 is DFQATT and CDR2 is SNEGSKA (reference sequence). V gave up 0 bases and J gave up 0 bases; unmatched junction bases: 7. Here the CDR3 reads CSARDPAGTSSYNEQFF. The DNA of the CDR3 is TGCAGTGCTAGAGATCCCGCCGGGACTAGCTCCTACAATGAGCAGTTCTTC.

V usage is TRBV27 and J usage is TRBJ2-5; possible D gene TRBD1, 5 bases. V was cut by 1 base and J by 0 bases, with 12 bases left in between. The CDR3 runs 16 residues. Germline V lookup: CDR1 MNHEY, CDR2 SMNVEV (reference sequence). CDR3 protein: CASSLYGDSYQETQYF. In DNA, the CDR3 is TGTGCCAGCAGTTTATACGGCGACAGCTACCAAGAGACCCAGTACTTC.

The chain recombines TRBV7-6 with TRBJ2-3, with 8 bases lining up with TRBD1. V lost 5 bases to trimming and J lost 3 bases; unmatched junction nucleotides: 7. Germline lookup yields CDR1 SGHVS and CDR2 FNYEAQ. The CDR3 covers 15 residues. The CDR3 region has the DNA TGTGCCAGCAGCGCTAGGACAGGGTTGACAGATACGCAGTATTTT. This codes for CASSARTGLTDTQYF.

This clonotype has a count of ten or more. The J gene is TRBJ1-1, the V gene TRBV5-1; tentative D call: TRBD1 (5 bases). The germline CDR1 and CDR2 sequences are SGHRS and YFSETQ. The CDR3 covers 13 residues. V shed 2 bases and J shed 3 bases, with 8 bases lying between them. The CDR3 loop reads CASSFREDTEAFF. In nucleotides, the CDR3 is TGCGCCAGCAGCTTCAGGGAGGACACTGAAGCTTTCTTT.

This clonotype was observed a few times. V is TRBV10-3 and J is TRBJ2-6; either TRBD1 or TRBD2 may supply D (5 bases each). CDR1 is ENHRY and CDR2 is SYGVKD in the germline V gene. This CDR3 region has 18 residues. The germline V and J ends were trimmed by 6 bases and 0 bases, with 18 bases remaining between them. CDR3 sequence reads: CAIRTSGQGGSGANVLTF. CDR3 nucleotide sequence: TGTGCCATCAGAACGAGCGGCCAGGGCGGCTCTGGGGCCAACGTCCTGACTTTC.

The rearrangement joins TRBV6-2 or TRBV6-3 to TRBJ1-2; D might be TRBD1 (6 bases). V was clipped by 2 bases and J by 5 bases, with 15 bases between them. There are 15 residues in the CDR3. Germline CDR1 reads MNHEY; CDR2 reads SVGEGT. The CDR3 DNA reads as TGTGCCAGCAGTTACGCGAGAGCCAGGGGATATGGCTACACCTTC. It yields the protein CASSYARARGYGYTF.

This clonotype was recorded a few times. The chain joins TRBV6-5 to TRBJ2-3; the match to TRBD2 covers 13 bases. Trimming at V came to 5 bases and at J to 3 bases, leaving 5 bases not matched to a gene. Germline assignment: CDR1 MNHEY and CDR2 SVGAGI. CDR3 size: 16 residues. CDR3 region: CASSTGTSGTTDTQYF. The CDR3 DNA reads TGTGCCAGCAGTACCGGGACTAGCGGGACAACAGATACGCAGTATTTT.

This clonotype has a handful of counts. The J gene is TRBJ2-3, the V gene TRBV10-3; 11 positions agree with TRBD1. The germline V gene has CDR1 ENHRY and CDR2 SYGVKD. Trimming took 6 bases from V and 4 from J; bases not matched to a gene: 6. CDR3 size: 15 residues. The CDR3 is CAIRRDRGSADTQYF. CDR3 DNA: TGTGCCATCAGGAGGGACAGGGGGAGTGCAGATACGCAGTATTTT.